This passage covers 31 T cell receptor beta chains from one sample sequenced in a study of cytotoxic CD8 clonotypes in ibrutinib-treated CLL (dated by TCRdb to the early 2020s). Library creation used the immunoSEQ multiplex PCR assay. What TCRdb holds here is the immuneACCESS table cut down to in-frame rearrangements. Part of the clones is not present; checked against another copy, under half of the missing clones reflect an unresolved V gene, and the others are unexplained. The sample yields approximately 90,000 clones; approximately 77% were counted once. The biggest ten clones account for just under 25% of the sample. According to the study, the label for this sample's time point signals: roughly 2 years on ibrutinib. The sequencing used PBMCs, collected after 24 months of ibrutinib treatment. The receptor set was obtained from a human donor with chronic lymphocytic leukemia.

The chain couples TRBV7-9 to TRBJ1-1; 10 bases line up with TRBD1. The germline V gene has CDR1 SEHNR and CDR2 FQNEAQ (reference sequence). V shed 5 bases and J 7 bases; nucleotides not matched to a gene: 4. The CDR3 is 13 residues long. The DNA for the CDR3 is TGTGCCAGCAGCGACAGGGGGCAGGGTGAAGCTTTCTTT. Encoded protein: CASSDRGQGEAFF. Together with reference TRBV7-9 and TRBJ1-1, the CDR3 gives the full variable domain: DTGVSQNPRHKITKRGQNVTFRCDPISEHNRLYWYRQTLGQGPEFLTYFQNEAQLEKSRLLSDRFSAERPKGSFSTLEIQRTEQGDSAMYLCASSDRGQGEAFFGQGTRLTVV.

This clone has only one observation. The CDR3 loop reads CASSWANTDTQYF. CDR3 DNA sequence: TGTGCCAGTAGTTGGGCAAACACAGATACGCAGTATTTT. The chain links TRBV19 to TRBJ2-3; D is undetermined. Germline V gene lookup returns CDR1 LNHDA and CDR2 SQIVND (reference sequence). Trimming removed 5 bases from V and 2 bases from J, with 8 bases in between. The length of the CDR3 is 13 residues.

The chain has TRBV5-1 and TRBJ2-7; 9 nucleotides line up with TRBD1. The germline CDR1 and CDR2 sequences are SGHRS and YFSETQ. J lost 4 bases, V lost 2 bases, and 7 bases had no gene match. The CDR3 is 15 residues long. As DNA, the CDR3 is TGCGCCAGCAGCTTTGCGATCGACAGGGGGTACGAGCAGTACTTC. Translation gives CASSFAIDRGYEQYF.

The chain recombines TRBV6-1 with TRBJ2-6; no firm D call. The CDR3 length is 14 residues. Germline V lookup: CDR1 MNHNS, CDR2 SASEGT. Trimming shortened V by 2 bases and J by 0 bases, and 2 bases separated the two germline ends. The CDR3 sequence: CASSENSGANVLTF. The DNA of the CDR3 is TGTGCCAGCAGTGAAAACTCTGGGGCCAACGTCCTGACTTTC.

This chain connects TRBV2 to TRBJ2-4; 10 bases are shared with TRBD1. Per the germline V gene, CDR1 is SNHLY and CDR2 is FYNNEI. This CDR3 spans 14 amino acids. Trimming took 8 bases from V and 7 from J; bases not matched to a gene: 8. The DNA of the CDR3 is TGTGCCAGCGGTAACGACAGGGGGCATAACATTCAGTACTTC. Its translation: CASGNDRGHNIQYF. Looking up the rest from reference TRBV2 and TRBJ2-4 gives the full variable domain: EPEVTQTPSHQVTQMGQEVILRCVPISNHLYFYWYRQILGQKVEFLVSFYNNEISEKSEIFDDQFSVERPDGSNFTLKIRSTKLEDSAMYFCASGNDRGHNIQYFGAGTRLSVL.

The chain joins TRBV5-4 to TRBJ2-1; no firm D call. V lost 4 bases and J 0 bases, leaving 2 bases between the germline ends. There are 12 residues in the CDR3. Germline-derived CDR1 and CDR2 are SGHNT and YYREEE (reference sequence). The CDR3 protein is CASSLSYNEQFF. The CDR3 coding sequence is TGTGCCAGCAGCCTCTCCTACAATGAGCAGTTCTTC.

J is TRBJ2-1 and V is TRBV18; 9 bases match TRBD2. Germline assignment: CDR1 KGHSH and CDR2 LQKENI. The CDR3 sequence is 15 residues long. Trimming took 6 bases from V and 8 from J; bases not matched to a gene: 11. CDR3 nucleotides: TGTGCCAGCTCGGACCGGGGCGGGAGGGCTGATGAGCAGTTCTTC. Translating it yields CASSDRGGRADEQFF.

The rearrangement uses TRBV15 and TRBJ2-7, with 7 bases identical to TRBD1. The CDR3 runs 12 residues. The junction had 5 bases not matched to a gene; V was cut back by 9 bases and J by 3 bases. Per the germline V gene, CDR1 is LNHNV and CDR2 is YYDKDF (reference sequence). For the CDR3, the DNA is TGTGCCACAGGACAGGACTTCTACGAGCAGTACTTC. Translation: CATGQDFYEQYF. The full variable domain, its missing parts supplied by reference TRBV15 and TRBJ2-7, is DAMVIQNPRYQVTQFGKPVTLSCSQTLNHNVMYWYQQKSSQAPKLLFHYYDKDFNNEADTPDNFQSRRPNTSFCFLDIRSPGLGDTAMYLCATGQDFYEQYFGPGTRLTVT.

Notes on this clone: Relative to the germline gene, one junction end is altered; a read error may explain this. CDR3: CASSATGTGTSSEQYF. In nucleotides, the CDR3 is TGTGCCAGCAGCGCTACCGGGACAGGGACTTCCTCCGAGCAGTACTTC. The chain employs TRBV9 and TRBJ2-7; TRBD1 aligns across 9 bases. Germline V gives CDR1 SGDLS, CDR2 YYNGEE. The CDR3 spans 16 residues.

The V call is TRBV7-3, the J call TRBJ1-5; 9 nucleotides agree with TRBD1. The germline V gene encodes CDR1 SGHTA and CDR2 FQGTGA. The J segment lost 7 bases and the V segment lost 5 bases, leaving 6 bases of the junction unmatched. There are 14 residues in the CDR3. CDR3 coding DNA: TGTGCCAGCAGCCCGGACAGGGGTGAGCAGCCCCAGCATTTT. Translation: CASSPDRGEQPQHF.

The chain employs TRBV30 and TRBJ1-1; D gene ambiguous. CDR1 is GTSNPN and CDR2 is SVGIG in the germline V gene (reference sequence). This CDR3 spans 14 amino acids. V was shortened by 3 bases and J by 6 bases, with 17 bases between the two germline ends. The CDR3 DNA reads as TGTGCCTGGAGAAGTACGGGAGCCCGAGCTGAAGCTTTCTTT. Translating it yields CAWRSTGARAEAFF.

A single count supports this clone. The chain uses TRBV7-6 and TRBJ1-2; D might be TRBD1 (5 bases). The CDR3 totals 16 residues. In germline, CDR1 is SGHVS, CDR2 FNYEAQ. With 1 base removed from V and 2 bases from J, the gap between germline ends came to 14 bases. Written as DNA, the CDR3 is TGTGCCAGCAGCTTAGTCCCCAGGGCCGCGAACTATGGCTACACCTTC. Residues: CASSLVPRAANYGYTF.

This sequence joins TRBV5-4 and TRBJ2-1, with D perhaps matching TRBD2 (6 bases). The CDR3 loop spans 14 amino acids. Germline-derived CDR1 and CDR2 are SGHNT and YYREEE (reference sequence). The V and J ends lost 3 bases and 6 bases respectively, with 13 bases between them. This chain's CDR3 is CASSYDGGSNEQFF. CDR3 DNA: TGTGCCAGCAGCTACGACGGAGGGAGCAATGAGCAGTTCTTC.

V usage is TRBV9 and J usage is TRBJ2-3; 7 bases fit TRBD1. Per germline, CDR1 SGDLS and CDR2 YYNGEE. V lost 0 bases, J lost 2 bases, and 3 bases stayed unmatched. This CDR3 contains 15 residues. The CDR3 is CASSVVGQPTDTQYF. For the CDR3, the DNA is TGTGCCAGCAGCGTAGTGGGACAGCCCACAGATACGCAGTATTTT.

The V gene is TRBV7-2, the J gene TRBJ1-2; D is possibly TRBD1 (5 bases). This CDR3 has 16 residues. Between the trimmed V and J ends, which lost 1 base and 4 bases, there was a span of 16 bases. CDR1 and CDR2 (germline): SGHTA, FQGNSA. The CDR3 loop reads CASSLVGEMVAYGYTF. The DNA of the CDR3 is TGTGCCAGCAGCTTAGTAGGGGAGATGGTTGCCTATGGCTACACCTTC.

The chain is built from TRBV2 and TRBJ1-5; D not resolved. This CDR3 has 12 amino acids. V lost 5 bases and J 0 bases, leaving 2 bases between the germline ends. The germline V gene has CDR1 SNHLY and CDR2 FYNNEI. The CDR3 loop reads CASSYSNQPQHF. The CDR3 DNA sequence: TGTGCCAGCAGTTATAGCAATCAGCCCCAGCATTTT.

The chain carries TRBV7-9 and TRBJ1-3; D is unresolved. Germline lookup yields CDR1 SEHNR and CDR2 FQNEAQ (reference sequence). The CDR3 has 14 residues. Trimming left V 2 bases short and J 0 bases short, with 5 bases between. This CDR3 reads CASSLSYSGNTIYF. The CDR3 bases are TGTGCCAGCAGCTTAAGTTACTCTGGAAACACCATATATTTT.

The chain combines TRBV7-2 with TRBJ2-2; 8 bases match TRBD2. The J segment lost 6 bases and the V segment lost 0 bases, leaving 9 bases of the junction unmatched. Germline CDR1 and CDR2: SGHTA and FQGNSA. The CDR3 covers 17 residues. CDR3 region: CASSLASGTRGAGELFF. DNA of the CDR3: TGTGCCAGCAGCTTAGCTTCCGGGACTAGGGGGGCCGGGGAGCTGTTTTTT. Variable domain in full (rest from reference TRBV7-2 and TRBJ2-2): GAGVSQSPSNKVTEKGKDVELRCDPISGHTALYWYRQSLGQGLEFLIYFQGNSAPDKSGLPSDRFSAERTGGSVSTLTIQRTQQEDSAVYLCASSLASGTRGAGELFFGEGSRLTVL.

On this clone: At one of its ends the junction is not consistent with the germline gene, which may arise from a read error. The rearrangement uses TRBV7-7 and TRBJ1-2, with a possible D match to TRBD1 (5 bases). Germline CDR1 reads SSHAT; CDR2 reads FNYEAQ (reference sequence). There are 14 residues in the CDR3. CDR3 residues: CASRDAEGTHGYTF. CDR3 coding DNA: TGTGCTAGCAGAGACGCGGAGGGGACCCATGGCTACACCTTC.

The CDR3 region has the DNA TGTGCCAGCAGTTCGCGACAGGGGAACACCGGGGAGCTGTTTTTT. It translates to CASSSRQGNTGELFF. The chain recombines TRBV27 with TRBJ2-2; TRBD1 matches at 7 bases. This CDR3 has 15 amino acids. CDR1 and CDR2 from the germline V gene are MNHEY and SMNVEV (reference sequence). Trimming took 4 bases from V and 1 from J; bases not matched to a gene: 3.

The chain couples TRBV7-2 to TRBJ2-2; TRBD2 is a possible D gene (6 bases). The CDR3 sequence is 14 residues long. V was cut by 5 bases and J by 2 bases, with 9 bases left in between. The V gene's germline CDR1 is SGHTA and CDR2 FQGNSA. The chain's CDR3 is CASSRDLNTGELFF. CDR3 DNA: TGTGCCAGCAGCCGGGACTTAAACACCGGGGAGCTGTTTTTT.

V is TRBV11-3 and J is TRBJ2-1, with no clear D. The CDR3 runs 12 residues. The V gene's germline CDR1 is SGHNT and CDR2 YENEEA. The V and J ends lost 0 bases and 10 bases respectively, with 7 bases between them. The CDR3 DNA is TGTGCCAGCAGCTTAGAGAAGCGAGAGCAGTTCTTC. Protein product: CASSLEKREQFF.

This clone showed up just a few times. The chain employs TRBV11-3 and TRBJ2-5; perhaps TRBD2 as D (6 bases). Germline values: CDR1 SGHNT, CDR2 YENEEA. The CDR3 runs 13 residues. Trimming stripped 5 bases from V and 2 bases from J, with 9 bases between. The CDR3 sequence: CASSRDLQETQYF. The DNA for the CDR3 is TGTGCCAGCAGCCGGGACTTGCAAGAGACCCAGTACTTC.

This clone was seen more than once but under ten times. The chain is built from TRBV7-2 and TRBJ2-6, with unresolved D. CDR1 and CDR2 from the germline V gene are SGHTA and FQGNSA. CDR3 size: 15 residues. The germline V and J ends were trimmed by 2 bases and 2 bases, with 7 bases remaining between them. The CDR3 DNA reads as TGTGCCAGCAGCTTACCGGGCGCTGGGGCCAACGTCCTGACTTTC. Its translation is CASSLPGAGANVLTF.

The V and J genes are TRBV6-1 and TRBJ2-1, with D tentatively TRBD2 (5 bases). Germline CDR1 reads MNHNS; CDR2 reads SASEGT. V shed 4 bases and J shed 6 bases, with 13 bases lying between them. The CDR3 totals 14 residues. The chain's CDR3 is CASSGQQLANEQFF. The CDR3 region has the DNA TGTGCCAGCAGTGGTCAACAGCTAGCCAATGAGCAGTTCTTC.

This chain connects TRBV5-6 to TRBJ1-2, with D unresolved. The CDR3 loop spans 16 amino acids. The germline CDR1 and CDR2 sequences are SGHDT and YYEEEE. The V gene lost 2 bases and the J gene lost 3 bases, with 17 bases spanning the gap. The CDR3 DNA sequence: TGTGCCAGCAGCTTCGGGCGGCGGACCATCGACTATGGCTACACCTTC. Translated: CASSFGRRTIDYGYTF.

Many counts were recorded for this clone. The sample has other DNA sequences that encode this CDR3 too. V usage is TRBV7-9 and J usage is TRBJ2-7, with D unclear. The CDR3 has 11 amino acids. Germline CDR1 and CDR2: SEHNR and FQNEAQ (reference sequence). V lost 4 bases, J lost 3 bases, and 4 bases lay in between. The CDR3 loop is CASSSNYEQYF. CDR3 DNA: TGTGCCAGCAGCTCTAACTACGAGCAGTACTTC.

The rearrangement uses TRBV7-3 and TRBJ2-1; D unresolved. Trimming stripped 0 bases from V and 3 bases from J, with 12 bases between. This CDR3 spans 16 amino acids. CDR1 is SGHTA and CDR2 is FQGTGA in the germline V gene. Here the CDR3 DNA reads TGTGCCAGCAGCTTAACTATCGACCTGGTCTACAATGAGCAGTTCTTC. Translated: CASSLTIDLVYNEQFF.

The table lists this clone with a few counts. The chain joins TRBV19 to TRBJ2-1; 15 bases match TRBD2. The germline V gene encodes CDR1 LNHDA and CDR2 SQIVND (reference sequence). The length of the CDR3 is 17 residues. Trimming at V came to 4 bases and at J to 2 bases, leaving 3 bases not matched to a gene. The CDR3 bases are TGTGCCAGTAGTAGGACTAGCGGGAGGGCCCCCTACAATGAGCAGTTCTTC. Translated, it gives CASSRTSGRAPYNEQFF.

The genes are TRBV7-3 and TRBJ2-3; no clear D. Trimming took 0 bases from V and 1 from J, leaving 8 bases between them. The CDR3 sequence is 15 residues long. The germline gives CDR1 SGHTA, CDR2 FQGTGA. The CDR3 reads CASSLTYSRTDTQYF. The CDR3 region has the DNA TGTGCCAGCAGCTTAACTTACTCTCGCACAGATACGCAGTATTTT.

This chain uses TRBV7-9 with TRBJ2-1; D is perhaps TRBD1 or TRBD2 (6 bases each). Germline lookup yields CDR1 SEHNR and CDR2 FQNEAQ (reference sequence). The germline V and J ends were trimmed by 6 bases and 5 bases, with 17 bases remaining between them. The length of the CDR3 is 15 residues. The CDR3 DNA sequence: TGTGCCAGCAGGTCACTAGCTGGGGGGCACAATGAGCAGTTCTTC. It is translated as CASRSLAGGHNEQFF. Drawing the rest from reference TRBV7-9 and TRBJ2-1, the complete variable domain is DTGVSQNPRHKITKRGQNVTFRCDPISEHNRLYWYRQTLGQGPEFLTYFQNEAQLEKSRLLSDRFSAERPKGSFSTLEIQRTEQGDSAMYLCASRSLAGGHNEQFFGPGTRLTVL.